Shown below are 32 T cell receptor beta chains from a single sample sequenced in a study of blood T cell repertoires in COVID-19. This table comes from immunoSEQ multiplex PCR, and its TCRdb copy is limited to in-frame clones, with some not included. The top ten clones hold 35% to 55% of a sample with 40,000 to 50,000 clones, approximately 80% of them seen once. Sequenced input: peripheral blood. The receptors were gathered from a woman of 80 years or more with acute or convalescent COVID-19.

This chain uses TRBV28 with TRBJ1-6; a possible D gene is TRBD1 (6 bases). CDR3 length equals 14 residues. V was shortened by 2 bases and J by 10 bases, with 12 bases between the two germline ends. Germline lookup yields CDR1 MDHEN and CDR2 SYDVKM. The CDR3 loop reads CASSLAGARSPLHF. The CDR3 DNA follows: TGTGCCAGCAGTTTAGCAGGGGCAAGATCACCCCTCCACTTT.

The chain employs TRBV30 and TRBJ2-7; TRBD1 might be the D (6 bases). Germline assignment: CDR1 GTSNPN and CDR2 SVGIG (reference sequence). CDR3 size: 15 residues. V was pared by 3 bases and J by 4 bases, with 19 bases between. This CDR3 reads CAWRGTGHSFYEQYF. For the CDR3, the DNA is TGTGCCTGGAGAGGAACGGGACACTCATTTTACGAGCAGTACTTC.

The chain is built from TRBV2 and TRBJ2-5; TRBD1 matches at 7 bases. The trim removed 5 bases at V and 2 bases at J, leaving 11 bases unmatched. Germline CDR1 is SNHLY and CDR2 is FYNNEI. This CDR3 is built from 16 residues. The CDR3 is CASSRQLGQEQETQYF. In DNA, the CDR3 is TGTGCCAGCAGTCGCCAACTAGGACAGGAGCAAGAGACCCAGTACTTC.

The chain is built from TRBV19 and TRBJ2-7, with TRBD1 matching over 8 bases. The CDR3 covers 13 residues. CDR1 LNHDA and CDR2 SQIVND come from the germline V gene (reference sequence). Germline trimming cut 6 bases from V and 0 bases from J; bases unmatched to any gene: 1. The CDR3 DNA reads TGTGCCAGTAGGGACAGGGCCTCCTACGAGCAGTACTTC. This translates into CASRDRASYEQYF.

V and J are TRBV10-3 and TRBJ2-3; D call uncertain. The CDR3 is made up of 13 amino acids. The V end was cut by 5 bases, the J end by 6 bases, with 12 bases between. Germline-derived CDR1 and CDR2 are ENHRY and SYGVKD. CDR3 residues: CAISQSGADTQYF. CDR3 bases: TGTGCCATCAGTCAATCCGGAGCGGATACGCAGTATTTT.

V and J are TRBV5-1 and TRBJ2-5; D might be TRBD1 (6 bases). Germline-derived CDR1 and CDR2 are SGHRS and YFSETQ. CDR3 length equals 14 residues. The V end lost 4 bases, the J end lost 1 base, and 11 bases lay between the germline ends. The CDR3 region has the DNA TGCGCCAGCAGCCGGAAGGACAGCCAAGAGACCCAGTACTTC. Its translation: CASSRKDSQETQYF.

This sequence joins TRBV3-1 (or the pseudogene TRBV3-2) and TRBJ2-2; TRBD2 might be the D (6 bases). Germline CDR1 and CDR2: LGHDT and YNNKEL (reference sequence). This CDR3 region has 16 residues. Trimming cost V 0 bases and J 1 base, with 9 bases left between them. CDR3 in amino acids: CASSQERGLNTGELFF. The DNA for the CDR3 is TGTGCCAGCAGCCAAGAGCGGGGCCTGAACACCGGGGAGCTGTTTTTT.

In nucleotides, the CDR3 is TGTGCCAGCAGCGTAGATTCCGGGGGGAGCACCTACAATGAGCAGTTCTTC. Amino acids: CASSVDSGGSTYNEQFF. V and J are TRBV9 and TRBJ2-1; the match to TRBD2 covers 7 bases. The CDR3 extends over 17 amino acids. Germline V gives CDR1 SGDLS, CDR2 YYNGEE. V dropped 0 bases and J dropped 2; count of bases not matched to a gene: 8.

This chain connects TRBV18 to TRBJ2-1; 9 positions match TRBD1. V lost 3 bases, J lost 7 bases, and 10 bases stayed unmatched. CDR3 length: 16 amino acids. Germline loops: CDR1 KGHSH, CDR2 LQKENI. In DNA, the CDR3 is TGTGCCAGCTCACCGGTCCAGGACAGGGGACTAAATGAGCAGTTCTTC. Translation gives CASSPVQDRGLNEQFF.

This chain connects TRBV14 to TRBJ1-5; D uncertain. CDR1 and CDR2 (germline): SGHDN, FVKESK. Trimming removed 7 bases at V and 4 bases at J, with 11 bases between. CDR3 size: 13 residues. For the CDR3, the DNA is TGTGCCAGCATGTCGGCGAGGAATCAGCCCCAGCATTTT. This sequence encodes CASMSARNQPQHF.

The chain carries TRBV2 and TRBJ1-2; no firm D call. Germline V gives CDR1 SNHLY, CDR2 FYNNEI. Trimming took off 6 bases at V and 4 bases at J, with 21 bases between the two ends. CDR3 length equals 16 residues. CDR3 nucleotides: TGTGCCAGCAGAGGAGGCGGCAGCGCGTTTATCTATGGCTACACCTTC. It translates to CASRGGGSAFIYGYTF.

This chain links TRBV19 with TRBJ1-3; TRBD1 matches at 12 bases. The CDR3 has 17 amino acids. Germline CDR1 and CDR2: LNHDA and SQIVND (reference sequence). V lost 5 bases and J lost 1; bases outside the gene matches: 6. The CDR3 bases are TGTGCCAGTAGTTCCCGGGACAGGGGGCTTTCTGGAAACACCATATATTTT. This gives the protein CASSSRDRGLSGNTIYF.

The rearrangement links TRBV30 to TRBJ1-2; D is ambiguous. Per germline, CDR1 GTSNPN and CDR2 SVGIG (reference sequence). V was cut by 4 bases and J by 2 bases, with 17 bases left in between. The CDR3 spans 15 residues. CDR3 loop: CAWNGVYARNYGYTF. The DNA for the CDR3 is TGTGCCTGGAACGGGGTATATGCACGAAACTATGGCTACACCTTC.

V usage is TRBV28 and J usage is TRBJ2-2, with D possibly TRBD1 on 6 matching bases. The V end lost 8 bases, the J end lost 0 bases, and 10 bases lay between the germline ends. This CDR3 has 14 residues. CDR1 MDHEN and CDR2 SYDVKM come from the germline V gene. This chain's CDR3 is CASFGGPNTGELFF. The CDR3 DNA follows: TGTGCCAGCTTTGGGGGCCCGAACACCGGGGAGCTGTTTTTT.

The CDR3 bases are TGTGCCAGCAGCTTAAACGGACAACTCAATTCACCCCTCCACTTT. It is translated as CASSLNGQLNSPLHF. The gene calls are TRBV7-2 and TRBJ1-6, with a weak D call TRBD1 (5 bases). V shed 2 bases and J shed 7 bases, with 12 bases lying between them. CDR1 is SGHTA, CDR2 FQGNSA, per germline. This CDR3 spans 15 amino acids.

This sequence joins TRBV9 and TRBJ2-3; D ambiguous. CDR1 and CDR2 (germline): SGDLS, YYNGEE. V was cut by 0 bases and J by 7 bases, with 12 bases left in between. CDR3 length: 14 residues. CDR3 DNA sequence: TGTGCCAGCAGCGTAGATCAAGTTCTAAATACGCAGTATTTT. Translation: CASSVDQVLNTQYF.

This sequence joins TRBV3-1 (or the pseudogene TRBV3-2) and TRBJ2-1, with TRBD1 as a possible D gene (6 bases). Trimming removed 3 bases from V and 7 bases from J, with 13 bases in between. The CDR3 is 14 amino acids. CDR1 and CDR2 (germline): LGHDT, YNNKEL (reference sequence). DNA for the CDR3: TGTGCCAGCAGCCAGTGGGGGCCAGAGAATGAGCAGTTCTTC. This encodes CASSQWGPENEQFF.

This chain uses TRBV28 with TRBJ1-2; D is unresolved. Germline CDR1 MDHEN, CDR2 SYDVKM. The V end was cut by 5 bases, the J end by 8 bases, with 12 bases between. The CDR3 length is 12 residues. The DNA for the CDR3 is TGTGCCAGCAGTCCGGGAGAGCGGGGCTACACCTTC. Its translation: CASSPGERGYTF.

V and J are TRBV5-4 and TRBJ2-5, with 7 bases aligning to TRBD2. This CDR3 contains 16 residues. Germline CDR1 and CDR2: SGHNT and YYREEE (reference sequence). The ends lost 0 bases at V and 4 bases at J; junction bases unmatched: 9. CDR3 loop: CASSLGPGREGETQYF. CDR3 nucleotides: TGTGCCAGCAGCTTGGGGCCGGGTAGGGAGGGAGAGACCCAGTACTTC.

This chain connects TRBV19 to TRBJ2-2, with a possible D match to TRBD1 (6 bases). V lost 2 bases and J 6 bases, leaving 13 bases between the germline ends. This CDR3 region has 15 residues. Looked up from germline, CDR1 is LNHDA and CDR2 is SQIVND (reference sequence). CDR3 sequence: CASSIRGTSPGELFF. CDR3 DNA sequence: TGTGCCAGTAGTATAAGGGGGACAAGTCCCGGGGAGCTGTTTTTT.

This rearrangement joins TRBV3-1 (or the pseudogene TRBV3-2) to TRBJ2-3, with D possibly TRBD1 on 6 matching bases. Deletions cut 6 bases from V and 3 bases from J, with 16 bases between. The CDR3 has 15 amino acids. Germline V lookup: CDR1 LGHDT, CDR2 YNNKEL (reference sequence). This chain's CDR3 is CASSQTDRKTDTQYF. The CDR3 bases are TGTGCCAGCAGTCAAACCGACAGGAAAACAGATACGCAGTATTTT.

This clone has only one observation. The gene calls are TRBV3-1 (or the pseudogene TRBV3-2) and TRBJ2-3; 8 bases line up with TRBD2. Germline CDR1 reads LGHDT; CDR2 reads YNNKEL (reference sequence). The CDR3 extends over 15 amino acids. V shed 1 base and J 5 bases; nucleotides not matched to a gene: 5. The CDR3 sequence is CASSQAGGAQDTQYF. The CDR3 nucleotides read TGTGCCAGCAGCCAAGCCGGGGGGGCCCAAGATACGCAGTATTTT.

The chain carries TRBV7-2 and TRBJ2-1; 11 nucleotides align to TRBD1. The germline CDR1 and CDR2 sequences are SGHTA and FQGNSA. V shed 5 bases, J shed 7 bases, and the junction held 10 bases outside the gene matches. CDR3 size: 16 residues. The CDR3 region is CASSKTRDRGNNEQFF. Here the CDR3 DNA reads TGTGCCAGCAGCAAAACGCGGGACAGGGGGAATAATGAGCAGTTCTTC.

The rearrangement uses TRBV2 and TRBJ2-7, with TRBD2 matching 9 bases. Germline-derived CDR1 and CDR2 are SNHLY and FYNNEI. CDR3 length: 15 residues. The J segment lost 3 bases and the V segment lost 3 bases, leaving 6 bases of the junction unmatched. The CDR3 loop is CASSEGVSGGYEQYF. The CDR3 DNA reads TGTGCCAGCAGTGAGGGGGTTAGCGGGGGCTACGAGCAGTACTTC.

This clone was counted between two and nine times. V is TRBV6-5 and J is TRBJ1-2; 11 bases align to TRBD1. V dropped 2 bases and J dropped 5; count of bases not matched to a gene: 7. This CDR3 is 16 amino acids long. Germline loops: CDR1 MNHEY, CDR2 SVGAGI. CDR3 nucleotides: TGTGCCAGCAGTTACGTCCGGACAGGGGGCGGGTATGGCTACACCTTC. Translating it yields CASSYVRTGGGYGYTF.

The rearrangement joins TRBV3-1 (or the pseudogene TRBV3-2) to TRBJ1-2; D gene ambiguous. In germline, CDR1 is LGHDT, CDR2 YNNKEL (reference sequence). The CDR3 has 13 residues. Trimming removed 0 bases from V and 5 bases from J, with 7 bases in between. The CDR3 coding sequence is TGTGCCAGCAGCCAAGATCCCAGATATGGCTACACCTTC. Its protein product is CASSQDPRYGYTF.

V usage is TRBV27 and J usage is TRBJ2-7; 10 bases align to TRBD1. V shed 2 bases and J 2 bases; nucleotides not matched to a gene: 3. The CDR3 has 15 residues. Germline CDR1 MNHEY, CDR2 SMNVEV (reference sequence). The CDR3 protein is CASSLRDRGTYEQYF. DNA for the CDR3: TGTGCCAGCAGTTTACGGGACAGGGGAACCTACGAGCAGTACTTC.

The CDR3 DNA reads TGTGCCAGCAGCTTGGCTACGGGGGGGCCGGCCGGGGACATTCAGTACTTC. It translates to CASSLATGGPAGDIQYF. The rearrangement joins TRBV7-2 to TRBJ2-4; TRBD2 agrees at 8 bases. There are 17 residues in the CDR3. The trim removed 3 bases at V and 8 bases at J, leaving 15 bases unmatched. In germline, CDR1 is SGHTA, CDR2 FQGNSA.

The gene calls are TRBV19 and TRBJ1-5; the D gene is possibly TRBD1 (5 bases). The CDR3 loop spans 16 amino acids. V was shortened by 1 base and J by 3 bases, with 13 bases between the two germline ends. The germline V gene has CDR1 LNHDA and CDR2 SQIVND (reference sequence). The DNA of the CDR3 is TGTGCCAGTAGTATAGCGGGAGGGGCCCCCAATCAGCCCCAGCATTTT. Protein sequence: CASSIAGGAPNQPQHF.

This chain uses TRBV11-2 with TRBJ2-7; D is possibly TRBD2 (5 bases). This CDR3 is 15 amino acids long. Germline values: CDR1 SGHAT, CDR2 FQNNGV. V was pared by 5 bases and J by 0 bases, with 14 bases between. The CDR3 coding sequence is TGTGCCAGCAGCCCTGGCGGGTATACCTCCTACGAGCAGTACTTC. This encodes CASSPGGYTSYEQYF.

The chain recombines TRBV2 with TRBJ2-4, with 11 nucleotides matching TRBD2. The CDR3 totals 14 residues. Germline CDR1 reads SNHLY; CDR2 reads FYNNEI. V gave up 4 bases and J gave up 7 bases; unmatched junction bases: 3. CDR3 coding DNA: TGTGCCAGCAGTGCGGCTAGCGGGGGGAACATTCAGTACTTC. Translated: CASSAASGGNIQYF.

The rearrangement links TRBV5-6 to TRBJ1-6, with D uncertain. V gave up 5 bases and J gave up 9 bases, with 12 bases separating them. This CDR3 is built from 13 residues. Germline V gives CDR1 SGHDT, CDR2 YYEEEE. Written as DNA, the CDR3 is TGTGCCAGCAGTAGCGAACGTGTTTCACCCCTCCACTTT. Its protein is CASSSERVSPLHF.